Sequencing of this T cell receptor (beta chain) was carried out in a study of OX40 agonist ivuxolimab in advanced cancers. Study in general: Ivuxolimab is an agonistic anti-OX40 (CD134) antibody, and patients were treated with it. Males comprised 75% to 90% of the group, whose mean age was approximately 62 years (range 23 to 79).

The study's findings and limits: Clonal expansion from baseline to week 6 occurred in both CD4+ and CD8+ T cells.

Produced via immunoSEQ multiplex PCR; TCRdb's table is partial and in-frame only. The sample contains 20,000 to 25,000 clones, approximately 82% of which appear only once. CDR3 size: 14 residues. Trimming shortened V by 1 base and J by 7 bases, and 10 bases separated the two germline ends. From germline, CDR1 is SSHAT and CDR2 FNYEAQ (reference sequence). Notes on this clone: Its antigen is not identified.

This clonotype was sampled from an adult with an advanced solid tumor such as melanoma, head and neck, liver or kidney cancer. The sample consisted of CD4+ or CD8+ T cells sorted from blood, taken in a trial of the OX40 agonist ivuxolimab. This chain links TRBV7-7 with TRBJ1-4; a weak D match, TRBD1 (6 bases). The DNA for the CDR3 is TGTGCCAGCAGCTTAGGGACAGCCCCTGAAAAACTGTTTTTT. This sequence encodes CASSLGTAPEKLFF.